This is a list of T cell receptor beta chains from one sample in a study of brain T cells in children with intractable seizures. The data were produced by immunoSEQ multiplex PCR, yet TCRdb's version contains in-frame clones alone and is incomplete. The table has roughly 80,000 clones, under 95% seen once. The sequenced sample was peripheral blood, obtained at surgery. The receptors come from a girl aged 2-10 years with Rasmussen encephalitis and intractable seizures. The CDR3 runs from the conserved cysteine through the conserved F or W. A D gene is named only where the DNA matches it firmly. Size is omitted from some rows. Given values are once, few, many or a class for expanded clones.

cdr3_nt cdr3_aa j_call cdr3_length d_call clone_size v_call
TGTGCCAGCAGTCAATCTGGACGGAACAATCAGCCCCAGCATTTT CASSQSGRNNQPQHF TRBJ1-5 15 NA once TRBV6-5
TGTGCCAGCAGTTTTAAAAGGGGCACTGAAGCTTTCTTT CASSFKRGTEAFF TRBJ1-1 13 NA NA TRBV12-3/TRBV12-4
TGTGCCAGCAGTCGGACCAATGAGCAGTTCTTC CASSRTNEQFF TRBJ2-1 11 NA once TRBV3-1/TRBV3-2
TGTGCCAGCTCACCCTATAGCGGGGGGGCTTTTCGGGAGCTGTTTTTT CASSPYSGGAFRELFF TRBJ2-2 16 TRBD2 NA TRBV18
TGTGCCAGTGGCGGGTTCGACTACGAGCAGTACTTC CASGGFDYEQYF TRBJ2-7 12 NA NA TRBV11-2
TGTGCCAGCAGCTTAGTAATGAACACTGAAGCTTTCTTT CASSLVMNTEAFF TRBJ1-1 13 NA NA TRBV7-9
TGTGCCAGCAGTTTATGGACCCGAAGTATCCCACGAGCCAAAAACATTCAGTACTTC CASSLWTRSIPRAKNIQYF TRBJ2-4 19 NA NA TRBV28
TGCGCCAGCAGTTTTGGCAGGGGGAATGAAAAACTGTTTTTT CASSFGRGNEKLFF TRBJ1-4 14 TRBD1 NA TRBV10-1
TGCGCCAGCGGCGATACGCAGTATTTT CASGDTQYF TRBJ2-3 9 NA NA TRBV10-2
TGTGCCAGCAGCCTCACTAGCGGGAGCTTCAATGAGCAGTTCTTC CASSLTSGSFNEQFF TRBJ2-1 15 TRBD2 NA TRBV3-1/TRBV3-2
TGTGCCAGCAGTCGCGCCAACAGGGGGATGCAGACCCAGTACTTC CASSRANRGMQTQYF TRBJ2-5 15 TRBD1 NA TRBV28
TGTGCCAGCAGTTCACTCATCCTGGACAGGGTGGATCGAACTGAAGCTTTCTTT CASSSLILDRVDRTEAFF TRBJ1-1 18 TRBD1 NA TRBV28
TGTGCTAGTGGTTTGATTGGCGGTAACACCGGGGAGCTGTTTTTT CASGLIGGNTGELFF TRBJ2-2 15 NA NA TRBV12-5
TGTGCCAGCAGCCCTCTCGGACAGGGGAACAATGAGCAGTTCTTC CASSPLGQGNNEQFF TRBJ2-1 15 TRBD1 NA TRBV7-9
TGCAGTGCTAGTCGCGGAACTAGCGGGGGACTGACCCGTACTTATTTT CSASRGTSGGLTRTYF TRBJ2-3 16 TRBD2 NA TRBV20-1
TGTGCCACCCAGCCCAGGGGGCGAGGAAACACCATATATTTT CATQPRGRGNTIYF TRBJ1-3 14 TRBD1 few TRBV30
TGTGCCAGCAGCCTGGGACAGGTTATTTTC CASSLGQVIF TRBJ1-2 10 TRBD1 NA TRBV2
TGCGCCAGCAGCTTGGCACAGGGTTGGAGGGTGATGAACACTGAAGCTTTCTTT CASSLAQGWRVMNTEAFF TRBJ1-1 18 NA NA TRBV5-1
TGTGCCAGCAGCTGGGGGACAGATCCGAACACTGAAGCTTTCTTT CASSWGTDPNTEAFF TRBJ1-1 15 TRBD1 once TRBV5-6
TGTGCCAGCTCACCGAGTAGCCAGGGGCCCCGGGCAGCTTTCTTT CASSPSSQGPRAAFF TRBJ1-1 15 NA NA TRBV18
TGTGCCAGCTGGGGATGGATTAGTTCCAACAATGAGCAGTTCTTC CASWGWISSNNEQFF TRBJ2-1 15 NA NA TRBV6-5
TGCGCCAGCAGCCCGGGAGGAGGCAATCAGCCCCAGCATTTT CASSPGGGNQPQHF TRBJ1-5 14 NA once TRBV5-1
TGTGCCAGCTCACGCCAGGGGGGACCTAATTCACCCCTCCACTTT CASSRQGGPNSPLHF TRBJ1-6 15 TRBD1 NA TRBV18
TGTGCCAGCAGTGAACCGATTCGGCAGGGCACAGATACGCAGTATTTT CASSEPIRQGTDTQYF TRBJ2-3 16 NA NA TRBV6-1
TGTGCCAGCAGCTTAGTACCGGGACAGCAGAACACTGAAGCTTTCTTT CASSLVPGQQNTEAFF TRBJ1-1 16 TRBD1 few TRBV7-6
TGCGCCAGTAGTTGGGACGAGGAAGAGACCCAGTACTTC CASSWDEEETQYF TRBJ2-5 13 NA NA TRBV19
TGTGCCAGCAGCCCCCAGACAGGGAACCCCGGGGAGCTGTTTTTT CASSPQTGNPGELFF TRBJ2-2 15 TRBD1 NA TRBV3-1/TRBV3-2
TGTGCCAGCAGCCCTACAGGGGTCCCATCCGAGCAGTACTTC CASSPTGVPSEQYF TRBJ2-7 14 TRBD1 NA TRBV7-9
TGTGCCAGCAGCGGCAGGGGGTTGAAGGAGACCCAGTACTTC CASSGRGLKETQYF TRBJ2-5 14 TRBD1 NA TRBV2
TGTGCCAGCAGCCTGGGGGCTAGCGGAAACAATGAGCAGTTCTTC CASSLGASGNNEQFF TRBJ2-1 15 NA NA TRBV3-1/TRBV3-2
TGTGCCAGTGTGGAGTTCCATAGCAATCAGCCCCAGCATTTT CASVEFHSNQPQHF TRBJ1-5 14 NA NA TRBV19
TGTGCCAGCAGCCTGGGGGGGGGTGATGGAAAACTGTTTTTT CASSLGGGDGKLFF TRBJ1-4 14 NA NA TRBV13
TGCGCCAGCAGCCAGGATCCGGGACTAGCGGGACCTGAGCAGTACTTC CASSQDPGLAGPEQYF TRBJ2-7 16 TRBD2 NA TRBV4-1
TGTGCCTGGAGTCCCCAAAGGAGCGGCTCCTACAATGAGCAGTTCTTC CAWSPQRSGSYNEQFF TRBJ2-1 16 NA NA TRBV30
TGTGCCAGCAGCTTGGGTGGGGGACAGCTCTACGAGCAGTACTTC CASSLGGGQLYEQYF TRBJ2-7 15 TRBD1 NA TRBV11-1
TGTGCCAGCAGCTTAATAGACAGGGAGGCTAATGAAAAACTGTTTTTT CASSLIDREANEKLFF TRBJ1-4 16 TRBD1 NA TRBV11-2
TGTGCCAGCAGCGTCGCTAGCGGGGGGGGGCGAGCAGATACGCAGTATTTT CASSVASGGGRADTQYF TRBJ2-3 17 TRBD2 NA TRBV7-2
TGTGCCAGCAGCTCAAGGGGTTTGCAGGGTATAGGCGAGCAGTACTTC CASSSRGLQGIGEQYF TRBJ2-7 16 NA once TRBV7-9
TGTGCCAGCAGCTTAGGGACAGGGGGTGAAAAACTGTTTTTT CASSLGTGGEKLFF TRBJ1-4 14 TRBD1 NA TRBV7-9
TGTGCCAGCAGCGTAGCTAGCTATGGCTACACCTTC CASSVASYGYTF TRBJ1-2 12 NA NA TRBV9
TGTGCCAGCAGTCTTAGCGGCACCTACGAGCAGTACTTC CASSLSGTYEQYF TRBJ2-7 13 NA NA TRBV6-5
TGTGCCAGCAGTGAAAGTCTTACCGGCGATGAGCAGTTCTTC CASSESLTGDEQFF TRBJ2-1 14 NA NA TRBV6-1
TGTGCCAGCAGCCAAGCACAGTCAAGAGCTAAGGCCCAGTACTTC CASSQAQSRAKAQYF TRBJ2-5 15 NA NA TRBV3-1/TRBV3-2